The clone carrying this T cell receptor beta chain was seen only a few times. Its antigen is not identified. These data originate in a study of CD8+CD57+ T cells in acquired aplastic anemia. Overall study: The study obtained an average of around 2.9 ug of DNA from sorted CD4+ and CD8+ cells.

General study results and limits: Patients and controls had in common approximately 29 CD8+ CDR3 sequences. Any difference that existed in CD8+ Simpson's diversity between patients and controls was not significant.

J lost 3 bases, V lost 8 bases, and 18 bases had no gene match. Germline V gene data show CDR1 as MGHDK and CDR2 as SYGVNS. The CDR3 has 18 residues. TCR beta VDJ and CDR3 profiling used genomic DNA as template. TCRdb fed the reads into MiXCR, producing one record per CDR3 protein. Of about 150,000 distinct CDR3 sequences in the sample, roughly 49% were seen once. Selection for sequencing was limited to patients who had shown CD8+CD57+ cell expansion by flow cytometry. Acquired aplastic anemia of severe grade affected all patients. The sequence was obtained from a human donor with aplastic anemia. The chain couples TRBV25-1 to TRBJ2-1, with 8 bases identical to TRBD2. Specimen: sorted CD4+, CD8+, or CD8+CD57+ T cells (not recorded which) from PBMCs. CDR3 bases: TGTGCCAGCCCCGAAACCCCACTAGCGGCTCACCGCTACAATGAGCAGTTCTTC. It is translated as CASPETPLAAHRYNEQFF.